The clone carrying this T cell receptor beta chain was detected ten times or more. CDR1 is SGHRS, CDR2 YFSETQ, per germline. This CDR3 has 15 amino acids. Trimming shortened V by 5 bases and J by 2 bases, and 13 bases separated the two germline ends. This record comes from a study of T cell repertoires in cytomegalovirus infection. Study details: Both a matching HLA type and CMV infection were indicated by public TCR beta signatures.

TCRdb fed the reads into MiXCR, producing one record per CDR3 protein. The sample comprises around 210,000 distinct CDR3 sequences, under 8.5% of which are singletons, and about 6.5% rests with the top ten. The rearrangement joins TRBV5-1 to TRBJ1-4; D gene unclear. This TCR was recovered from a human donor in good health (CMV status not recorded). Some clones in this sample may be carry-over from other donors' samples. The sample taken for sequencing was PBMCs. The DNA for the CDR3 is TGCGCCAGCAGTAGATCATCGGACACTAATGAAAAACTGTTTTTT. Residues: CASSRSSDTNEKLFF.